Shown below are 15 T cell receptor beta chains from a single sample sequenced in a study of cytomegalovirus exposure and HLA in healthy donors. Primers for the PCR totalled 60 Vbeta and 13 Jbeta. Here immunoSEQ multiplex PCR was the method, and the copy in TCRdb shows in-frame clones only, minus some. The repertoire includes under 95,000 clones, roughly 77% of them detected once, and over 2% sits in the top ten. What was sequenced was PBMCs. All receptors come from a man between 40 and 49 years old in good health and CMV-seronegative.

The CDR3 spells CASRNLQSAFF. As DNA, the CDR3 is TGTGCCAGTAGAAACCTACAGTCGGCTTTCTTT. This sequence joins TRBV19 and TRBJ1-1; D uncertain. The germline V and J ends were trimmed by 6 bases and 11 bases, with 13 bases remaining between them. This CDR3 region has 11 residues. Germline V gives CDR1 LNHDA, CDR2 SQIVND (reference sequence).

The chain couples TRBV28 to TRBJ2-2; perhaps TRBD1 as D (5 bases). Between the trimmed V and J ends, which lost 9 bases and 4 bases, there was a span of 9 bases. Germline values: CDR1 MDHEN, CDR2 SYDVKM. The length of the CDR3 is 12 residues. For the CDR3, the DNA is TGTGCCAGTATAAGGGGCACCGGGGAGCTGTTTTTT. It codes for CASIRGTGELFF.

This chain uses TRBV27 with TRBJ1-2, with D perhaps matching TRBD1 (5 bases). Germline values: CDR1 MNHEY, CDR2 SMNVEV (reference sequence). The length of the CDR3 is 15 residues. V was clipped by 1 base and J by 8 bases, with 17 bases between them. The CDR3 nucleotides read TGTGCCAGCAGTTTATTTGCGGGAGGAAGGGACGGCTACACCTTC. Amino acids: CASSLFAGGRDGYTF.

This clone was detected once. The rearrangement uses TRBV7-9 and TRBJ1-2; D is possibly TRBD1 (5 bases). With 3 bases removed from V and 2 bases from J, the gap between germline ends came to 10 bases. Germline lookup yields CDR1 SEHNR and CDR2 FQNEAQ (reference sequence). This CDR3 contains 14 residues. CDR3 coding DNA: TGTGCCAGCAGCTTCTCCGGGGGGAACTATGGCTACACCTTC. Its translation: CASSFSGGNYGYTF.

This rearrangement joins TRBV11-3 to TRBJ1-5, with 8 bases that match TRBD1. This CDR3 has 15 amino acids. Trimming took 9 bases from V and 1 from J; bases not matched to a gene: 8. CDR1 is SGHNT and CDR2 is YENEEA in the germline V gene. CDR3 nucleotides: TGTGCCAGATACAGGGGGGTAATAAGCAATCAGCCCCAGCATTTT. Translation: CARYRGVISNQPQHF.

The chain carries TRBV5-4 and TRBJ2-7, with TRBD2 matching 9 bases. Germline trimming cut 3 bases from V and 1 base from J; bases unmatched to any gene: 11. The CDR3 runs to 17 residues. Germline V gene lookup returns CDR1 SGHNT and CDR2 YYREEE (reference sequence). The CDR3 DNA is TGTGCCAGCAGCTCCAGTTTTAGCGGGAGAAAGTCCTACGAGCAGTACTTC. This sequence encodes CASSSSFSGRKSYEQYF.

This chain joins TRBV6-6 and TRBJ2-2; tentatively, D is TRBD2 (6 bases). The CDR3 is made up of 15 amino acids. V lost 4 bases and J lost 3, with 12 bases in between. Germline V gene lookup returns CDR1 MNHNY and CDR2 SVGAGI (reference sequence). Here the CDR3 reads CASSLVAVHTGELFF. CDR3 nucleotide sequence: TGTGCCAGCAGTTTGGTAGCGGTTCACACCGGGGAGCTGTTTTTT.

This chain connects TRBV21-1 to TRBJ1-1. TRBV21-1 is shown as a pseudogene. This CDR3 is 14 amino acids long. CDR3 DNA: TGTGCCAGCAGCAAATGTAGTAAAAACACTGAAGCTTTCTTT. Protein: CASSKCSKNTEAFF.

This clone was detected once. The chain links TRBV9 to TRBJ1-3; D not resolved. The CDR3 has 14 residues. Between the trimmed V and J ends, which lost 4 bases and 13 bases, there was a span of 21 bases. Germline V gene data show CDR1 as SGDLS and CDR2 as YYNGEE. CDR3 in amino acids: CASSQLPFGSGIYF. CDR3 nucleotide sequence: TGTGCCAGCAGCCAACTCCCTTTTGGGTCGGGGATATATTTT. Using reference TRBV9 and TRBJ1-3 for the parts outside the CDR3, the full variable domain is DSGVTQTPKHLITATGQRVTLRCSPRSGDLSVYWYQQSLDQGLQFLIQYYNGEERAKGNILERFSAQQFPDLHSELNLSSLELGDSALYFCASSQLPFGSGIYFGEGSWLTVV.

V and J are TRBV15 and TRBJ1-1; unclear D gene. Trimming took off 0 bases at V and 0 bases at J, with 17 bases between the two ends. CDR1 and CDR2 (germline): LNHNV, YYDKDF (reference sequence). The CDR3 covers 18 residues. The CDR3 reads CATSRDVFTEKMNTEAFF. CDR3 nucleotides: TGTGCCACCAGCAGAGATGTTTTTACAGAGAAAATGAACACTGAAGCTTTCTTT.

The V call is TRBV30, the J call TRBJ1-3; D is uncertain. CDR3 size: 15 residues. Germline CDR1 GTSNPN, CDR2 SVGIG (reference sequence). V dropped 4 bases and J dropped 4 bases, with 17 bases sitting between them. The DNA of the CDR3 is TGTGCCTGGAATCCTGATCCTCGTAGAGGAAACACCATATATTTT. Protein product: CAWNPDPRRGNTIYF.

The V gene is TRBV6-5, the J gene TRBJ1-1, with a weak D call TRBD1 (6 bases). V dropped 10 bases and J dropped 3 bases, with 15 bases sitting between them. This CDR3 is 13 amino acids long. Germline lookup yields CDR1 MNHEY and CDR2 SVGAGI. CDR3 loop: CATNREGDTEAFF. The CDR3 DNA reads TGTGCCACCAACAGGGAGGGGGACACTGAAGCTTTCTTT.

The chain uses TRBV10-2 and TRBJ2-5; maybe TRBD1 (5 bases). CDR1 is WSHSY and CDR2 is SAAADI in the germline V gene. Trimming pared 3 bases from V and 5 bases from J, leaving 13 bases between. This CDR3 has 14 residues. CDR3 amino acids: CASSEIVGPETQYF. The DNA for the CDR3 is TGCGCCAGCAGTGAAATTGTGGGGCCGGAGACCCAGTACTTC.

This clone was observed once. This chain joins TRBV15 and TRBJ1-3; D not certain. Germline lookup yields CDR1 LNHNV and CDR2 YYDKDF (reference sequence). V gave up 2 bases and J gave up 2 bases, with 4 bases separating them. The CDR3 spans 13 residues. The CDR3 reads CATSRQAGNTIYF. CDR3 bases: TGTGCCACCAGCAGACAGGCTGGAAACACCATATATTTT.

This clone was observed a single time. The gene calls are TRBV4-2 and TRBJ2-7; 12 nucleotides align to TRBD2. This CDR3 is 18 amino acids long. The trim removed 3 bases at V and 1 base at J, leaving 10 bases unmatched. Germline V CDR1 and CDR2: LGHNA, YNFKEQ. The CDR3 nucleotides read TGTGCCAGCAGCCATGGGCTAGCGGGAGGGCCAGGGTCCTACGAGCAGTACTTC. Encoded protein: CASSHGLAGGPGSYEQYF.